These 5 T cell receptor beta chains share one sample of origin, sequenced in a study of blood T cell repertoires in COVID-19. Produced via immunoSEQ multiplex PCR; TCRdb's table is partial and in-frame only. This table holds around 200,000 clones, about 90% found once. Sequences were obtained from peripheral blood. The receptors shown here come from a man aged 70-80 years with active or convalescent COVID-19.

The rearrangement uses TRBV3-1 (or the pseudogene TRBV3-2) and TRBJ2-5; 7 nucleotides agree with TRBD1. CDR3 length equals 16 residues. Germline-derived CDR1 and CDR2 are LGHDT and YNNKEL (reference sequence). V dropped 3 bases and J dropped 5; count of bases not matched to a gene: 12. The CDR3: CASSHLMGQTGETQYF. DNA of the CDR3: TGTGCCAGCAGCCACCTAATGGGACAGACAGGGGAGACCCAGTACTTC.

The CDR3 reads CSASPSYNEQFF. The CDR3 region has the DNA TGCAGTGCTAGTCCCAGTTACAATGAGCAGTTCTTC. V gene TRBV20-1 combines with J gene TRBJ2-1; unclear D gene. The CDR3 extends over 12 amino acids. V lost 3 bases and J 4 bases, leaving 7 bases between the germline ends. The V gene's germline CDR1 is DFQATT and CDR2 SNEGSKA (reference sequence).

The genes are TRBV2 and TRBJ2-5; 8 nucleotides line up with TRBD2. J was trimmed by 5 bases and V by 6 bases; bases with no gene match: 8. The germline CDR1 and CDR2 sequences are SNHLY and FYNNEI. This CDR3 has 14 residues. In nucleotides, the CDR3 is TGTGCCAGCAGCCCCGGGAGGGGCTCTGAGACCCAGTACTTC. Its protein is CASSPGRGSETQYF. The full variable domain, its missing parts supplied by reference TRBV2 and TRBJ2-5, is EPEVTQTPSHQVTQMGQEVILRCVPISNHLYFYWYRQILGQKVEFLVSFYNNEISEKSEIFDDQFSVERPDGSNFTLKIRSTKLEDSAMYFCASSPGRGSETQYFGPGTRLLVL.

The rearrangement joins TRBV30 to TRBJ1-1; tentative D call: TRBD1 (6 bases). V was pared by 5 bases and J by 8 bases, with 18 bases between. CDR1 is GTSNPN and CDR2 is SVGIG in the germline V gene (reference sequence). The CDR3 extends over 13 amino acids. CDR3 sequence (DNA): TGTGCCTGGGGGACCGGGACAAGGAAAGAAGCTTTCTTT. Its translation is CAWGTGTRKEAFF.

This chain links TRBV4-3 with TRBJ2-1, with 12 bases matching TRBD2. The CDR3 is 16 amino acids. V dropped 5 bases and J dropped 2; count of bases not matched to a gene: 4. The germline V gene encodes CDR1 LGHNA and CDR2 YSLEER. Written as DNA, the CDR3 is TGCGCCAGCAGCTACAGACTAGCGGGAGCCTACAATGAGCAGTTCTTC. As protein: CASSYRLAGAYNEQFF.